One sample yielded the 24 T cell receptor beta chains listed below, sequenced in a study of patients and donors after allogeneic stem cell transplantation. From the RT-PCR reads, TCRdb called clonotypes with MiXCR, one entry per CDR3 protein. The data contain approximately 200,000 distinct CDR3 sequences, roughly 38% of them singletons. Sequencing was performed on blood, either unsorted or a sorted T cell fraction (not recorded which). The receptors were sampled from a human donor who was either an allogeneic HSCT recipient or a stem cell or donor lymphocyte infusion donor (not recorded which). It is not recorded whose cells these are; they may come from a transplant donor.

V gene TRBV7-2 combines with J gene TRBJ2-1, with D hard to call. CDR1 SGHTA and CDR2 FQGNSA come from the germline V gene. The CDR3 covers 14 residues. V lost 1 base and J lost 2, with 6 bases in between. CDR3 sequence: CASSLVRAYNEQFF. DNA for the CDR3: TGTGCCAGCAGCTTAGTTAGGGCCTACAATGAGCAGTTCTTC.

The J gene is TRBJ2-7, the V gene TRBV28, with D possibly being TRBD1 (5 bases). The CDR3 length is 11 residues. V was clipped by 5 bases and J by 6 bases, with 8 bases between them. Germline V gene data show CDR1 as MDHEN and CDR2 as SYDVKM. CDR3 sequence (DNA): TGTGCCAGCAGTGCAGGGTTCGAGCAGTACTTC. Protein product: CASSAGFEQYF. The entire variable domain, with the rest obtained from reference TRBV28 and TRBJ2-7, is as follows: DVKVTQSSRYLVKRTGEKVFLECVQDMDHENMFWYRQDPGLGLRLIYFSYDVKMKEKGDIPEGYSVSREKKERFSLILESASTNQTSMYLCASSAGFEQYFGPGTRLTVT.

The chain employs TRBV5-1 and TRBJ1-6, with a tentative D call TRBD1 (6 bases). CDR1 and CDR2 from the germline V gene are SGHRS and YFSETQ. V was clipped by 4 bases and J by 0 bases, with 17 bases between them. This CDR3 has 18 residues. The CDR3 loop reads CASSPRTVGSSYNSPLHF. The CDR3 nucleotides read TGCGCCAGCAGCCCCCGGACAGTTGGAAGCTCCTATAATTCACCCCTCCACTTT.

The chain carries TRBV14 and TRBJ2-5, with D possibly matching TRBD2 (5 bases). The CDR3 covers 14 residues. The germline V gene encodes CDR1 SGHDN and CDR2 FVKESK. Trimming pared 0 bases from V and 5 bases from J, leaving 10 bases between. The CDR3 DNA sequence: TGTGCCAGCAGCCAAGATGTGGGCGGGGAGACCCAGTACTTC. Translating it yields CASSQDVGGETQYF.

The rearrangement links TRBV7-6 to TRBJ2-1; 15 bases fit TRBD2. The V gene's germline CDR1 is SGHVS and CDR2 FNYEAQ. J lost 14 bases, V lost 1 base, and 3 bases had no gene match. This CDR3 is 14 amino acids long. In DNA form, the CDR3 reads TGTGCCAGCAGCTTAGGGACTAGCGGGGGGGCCGAGTTCTTC. It specifies CASSLGTSGGAEFF.

The rearrangement links TRBV18 to TRBJ1-3, with a possible D match to TRBD1 (5 bases). The CDR3 sequence is 19 residues long. Per germline, CDR1 KGHSH and CDR2 LQKENI. Trimming cost V 2 bases and J 0 bases, with 20 bases left between them. CDR3 in DNA: TGTGCCAGCTCACCAGGCAGTCTATCGACAGTCTACTCTGGAAACACCATATATTTT. Protein sequence: CASSPGSLSTVYSGNTIYF.

This chain connects TRBV7-2 to TRBJ2-1; D is undetermined. The CDR3 contains 15 residues. V was shortened by 6 bases and J by 6 bases, with 18 bases between the two germline ends. Germline V gene data show CDR1 as SGHTA and CDR2 as FQGNSA. The CDR3 region has the DNA TGTGCCAGCAGTCACCGGGTCTCACGGGTCAATGAGCAGTTCTTC. Its translation: CASSHRVSRVNEQFF.

The chain uses TRBV1 and TRBJ2-2. TRBV1 has pseudogene status. This CDR3 contains 15 residues. The CDR3 nucleotides read TGCACCAGCAGCCAAGATCTAAGAGTTACCGGGGAGCTGTTTTTT. Translated, it gives CTSSQDLRVTGELFF.

The chain is built from TRBV9 and TRBJ2-1, with D perhaps matching TRBD1 or TRBD2 (7 bases each). Trimming took 4 bases from V and 2 from J, leaving 16 bases between them. The germline gives CDR1 SGDLS, CDR2 YYNGEE. The CDR3 totals 16 residues. The CDR3 loop is CASSKEGAGAYNEQFF. The CDR3 DNA sequence: TGTGCCAGCAGCAAGGAGGGGGCGGGAGCCTACAATGAGCAGTTCTTC.

In this sample, this clonotype turned up once. The chain uses TRBV7-2 and TRBJ1-2; 7 bases are shared with TRBD1. CDR1 and CDR2 from the germline V gene are SGHTA and FQGNSA. The length of the CDR3 is 16 residues. Losses at the gene ends were 1 base for V and 6 bases for J; bases not matched to a gene: 11. Written as DNA, the CDR3 is TGTGCCAGCAGCTTAGTAGGTGGACAGGTCTTTGATGGCTACACCTTC. Translated, it gives CASSLVGGQVFDGYTF. Combining the CDR3 with reference TRBV7-2 and TRBJ1-2 gives the whole variable domain GAGVSQSPSNKVTEKGKDVELRCDPISGHTALYWYRQSLGQGLEFLIYFQGNSAPDKSGLPSDRFSAERTGGSVSTLTIQRTQQEDSAVYLCASSLVGGQVFDGYTFGSGTRLTVV.

This clonotype was counted between two and nine times. The genes are TRBV11-2 and TRBJ1-4; maybe TRBD1 (5 bases). Trimming shortened V by 5 bases and J by 5 bases, and 12 bases separated the two germline ends. Germline V gene sequence: CDR1 SGHAT, CDR2 FQNNGV. The CDR3 loop spans 14 amino acids. CDR3 sequence (DNA): TGTGCCAGCAGCGCGCAGGGCTTCAATGAAAAACTGTTTTTT. It yields the protein CASSAQGFNEKLFF.

This chain uses TRBV28 with TRBJ2-7; possible D gene TRBD1, 5 bases. Germline V gene sequence: CDR1 MDHEN, CDR2 SYDVKM. The CDR3 is 12 amino acids. Trimming cost V 6 bases and J 5 bases, with 11 bases left between them. In DNA form, the CDR3 reads TGTGCCAGCAGGGGGCTTAGTAACGAGCAGTACTTC. It translates to CASRGLSNEQYF. Drawing the rest from reference TRBV28 and TRBJ2-7, the complete variable domain is DVKVTQSSRYLVKRTGEKVFLECVQDMDHENMFWYRQDPGLGLRLIYFSYDVKMKEKGDIPEGYSVSREKKERFSLILESASTNQTSMYLCASRGLSNEQYFGPGTRLTVT.

This clonotype was found a few times. The V call is TRBV27, the J call TRBJ1-5; TRBD1 is a possible D gene (6 bases). Per the germline V gene, CDR1 is MNHEY and CDR2 is SMNVEV (reference sequence). Trimming pared 5 bases from V and 11 bases from J, leaving 19 bases between. This CDR3 comprises 14 residues. This chain's CDR3 is CASSKTGGKRAQHF. CDR3 nucleotide sequence: TGTGCCAGCAGTAAGACAGGCGGGAAGAGAGCCCAGCATTTT.

This chain uses TRBV15 with TRBJ2-7; D is unresolved. The germline CDR1 and CDR2 sequences are LNHNV and YYDKDF (reference sequence). The CDR3 covers 13 residues. V was trimmed by 4 bases and J by 0 bases, leaving 7 bases between them. CDR3 residues: CATSTDNSYEQYF. The CDR3 region has the DNA TGTGCCACCAGCACTGACAACTCCTACGAGCAGTACTTC.

This clonotype was recorded a few times. This chain links TRBV7-6 with TRBJ1-6; D gene unclear. This CDR3 contains 15 residues. The ends were cut back, 2 bases at V and 6 bases at J, with 11 bases in the middle. Per the germline V gene, CDR1 is SGHVS and CDR2 is FNYEAQ. CDR3 nucleotides: TGTGCCAGCAGCTTAATGGACGGATCTAATTCACCCCTCCACTTT. Its protein product is CASSLMDGSNSPLHF.

This clonotype showed up just a few times. The DNA for the CDR3 is TGTGCCAGCAGTCGGACTAGCGGAGGAACCAATGAGCAGTTCTTC. Its protein is CASSRTSGGTNEQFF. This chain uses TRBV6-5 with TRBJ2-1, with TRBD2 matching over 10 bases. The CDR3 is 15 residues long. The V segment lost 5 bases and the J segment 6 bases; nucleotides outside the gene matches: 7. Germline CDR1 reads MNHEY; CDR2 reads SVGAGI.

V and J are TRBV2 and TRBJ2-5; possibly TRBD1 or TRBD2 for D (5 bases each). Per the germline V gene, CDR1 is SNHLY and CDR2 is FYNNEI. The CDR3 sequence is 15 residues long. The V gene lost 4 bases and the J gene lost 4 bases, with 16 bases spanning the gap. CDR3 loop: CASSVEGARGETQYF. The CDR3, as DNA: TGTGCCAGCAGTGTGGAAGGGGCACGGGGAGAGACCCAGTACTTC.

The rearrangement uses TRBV7-9 and TRBJ1-5; no reliable D call. The V gene lost 4 bases and the J gene lost 4 bases, with 8 bases spanning the gap. The CDR3 is 13 amino acids. Germline assignment: CDR1 SEHNR and CDR2 FQNEAQ (reference sequence). CDR3 sequence: CASSWQENQPQHF. CDR3 in DNA: TGTGCCAGCAGCTGGCAGGAGAATCAGCCCCAGCATTTT.

The chain links TRBV5-1 to TRBJ2-6; 9 bases map to TRBD1. The CDR3 totals 17 residues. Germline V gene data show CDR1 as SGHRS and CDR2 as YFSETQ. Trimming cost V 4 bases and J 2 bases; bases outside gene matches: 7. DNA for the CDR3: TGCGCCAGCAGCGTTGGGAGGGACAGGGCTGGGGCCAACGTCCTGACTTTC. Translation: CASSVGRDRAGANVLTF.

The sample holds many counts of this clonotype. The genes are TRBV4-1 and TRBJ1-5, with unresolved D. The germline CDR1 and CDR2 sequences are MGHRA and YSYEKL. Trimming pared 0 bases from V and 5 bases from J, leaving 11 bases between. This CDR3 region has 15 residues. The CDR3 sequence is CASSQDSNSHQPQHF. DNA for the CDR3: TGCGCCAGCAGCCAAGATTCGAACAGCCATCAGCCCCAGCATTTT.

The chain recombines TRBV28 with TRBJ2-5; D might be TRBD1 or TRBD2, each matching 5 bases. The germline V gene has CDR1 MDHEN and CDR2 SYDVKM. Trimming removed 6 bases at V and 2 bases at J, with 16 bases between. This CDR3 region has 15 residues. The CDR3 is CASSPWVGEQETQYF. CDR3 sequence (DNA): TGTGCCAGCAGCCCCTGGGTAGGGGAGCAAGAGACCCAGTACTTC.

The chain links TRBV5-8 to TRBJ1-1, with D possibly TRBD1 on 5 matching bases. Trimming pared 0 bases from V and 0 bases from J, leaving 12 bases between. CDR1 is SGHTS, CDR2 YDEGEE, per germline. This CDR3 comprises 16 residues. CDR3 protein: CASSLGWRGMNTEAFF. For the CDR3, the DNA is TGTGCCAGCAGCTTGGGATGGAGGGGAATGAACACTGAAGCTTTCTTT. The full variable domain, completed using reference TRBV5-8 and TRBJ1-1, is EAGVTQSPTHLIKTRGQQATLRCSPISGHTSVYWYQQALGLGLQFLLWYDEGEERNRGNFPPRFSGRQFPNYSSELNVNALELEDSALYLCASSLGWRGMNTEAFFGQGTRLTVV.

The chain carries TRBV12-3 or TRBV12-4 and TRBJ1-2; D possibly corresponds to TRBD1 (5 bases). There are 13 residues in the CDR3. V lost 4 bases and J 7 bases, leaving 13 bases between the germline ends. The CDR3 spells CASSWGLVGGYTF. The CDR3 DNA sequence: TGTGCCAGCAGTTGGGGCCTCGTGGGTGGCTACACCTTC.

The chain is built from TRBV27 and TRBJ2-1; 7 bases map to TRBD1. V trimming: 1 base; J trimming: 3 bases; junction bases outside the gene matches: 12. Per the germline V gene, CDR1 is MNHEY and CDR2 is SMNVEV (reference sequence). This CDR3 comprises 18 residues. CDR3 sequence reads: CASSLYEPQGFLYNEQFF. The CDR3 nucleotides are TGTGCCAGCAGTTTATATGAGCCACAGGGGTTCCTCTACAATGAGCAGTTCTTC.